This is a list of T cell receptor beta chains from one sample in a study of long-term antiretroviral therapy in people with HIV. Produced via immunoSEQ multiplex PCR; TCRdb's table is partial and in-frame only. The sample carries about 25,000 clones, over 90% recorded once. The specimen was unsorted PBMCs, collected 7.6 years after starting antiretroviral therapy. All receptors derive from a woman between 40 and 50 years old with HIV. The CDR3 runs from the conserved cysteine through the conserved F or W. The D gene is left open where the match is weak. Clone size is not always given. Where it is, it says once, few, many or a class for expanded clones.

>TRBV10-3|TRBJ2-1|once|TRBD2|14
TGTGCCATCAGTGATACCGGGACTAGGAATGAGCAGTTCTTC
CAISDTGTRNEQFF
>TRBV11-2|TRBJ1-1|NA|NA|17
TGTGCCAGCAGCTCCCCCGTTGGGGTAGCTTGGAACACTGAAGCTTTCTTT
CASSSPVGVAWNTEAFF
>TRBV29-1|TRBJ1-1|NA|TRBD1|19
TGCAGCGTTCGATCCACCCCGGGACAGGGGGCCTGGGGAGGAACTGAAGCTTTCTTT
CSVRSTPGQGAWGGTEAFF
>TRBV5-1|TRBJ2-3|NA|NA|15
TGCGCCAGCAGCGCTCGAGGAGGGAGTACAGATACGCAGTATTTT
CASSARGGSTDTQYF
>TRBV6-5|TRBJ2-1|NA|TRBD2|15
TGTGCCAGCGCTAGGACTAGCGGGGGGGCCAGTGAGCAGTTCTTC
CASARTSGGASEQFF
>TRBV19|TRBJ1-1|NA|TRBD1|18
TGTGCCAGTCGACGACAGGGGGCTAATCCGTTGCTAAATGACGAAGCTTTCTTT
CASRRQGANPLLNDEAFF
>TRBV7-2|TRBJ2-7|NA|NA|15
TGTGCCAGCAGCCAAACCAGGGTACCGTCCTACGAGCAGTACTTC
CASSQTRVPSYEQYF
>TRBV7-2|TRBJ1-2|NA|TRBD1|14
TGTGCCAGCAGCTTAGCGCGGGGACAGGGGACCTACACCTTC
CASSLARGQGTYTF
>TRBV6-5|TRBJ2-5|NA|TRBD2|14
TGTGCCAGCAGTACTAGCGGGGGATGGGAGACCCAGTACTTC
CASSTSGGWETQYF
>TRBV4-1|TRBJ2-7|NA|NA|14
TGCGCCAGCAGCCAAGATCCGACCTTGGGCGAGCAGTACTTC
CASSQDPTLGEQYF
>TRBV4-1|TRBJ1-1|NA|TRBD1|15
TGCGCCAGCAGCCAATCGGACAGGGAGACCACTGAAGCTTTCTTT
CASSQSDRETTEAFF
>TRBV15|TRBJ2-5|NA|TRBD2|14
TGTGCCACCAGCAGAGATCGGGGGGGAGAGACCCAGTACTTC
CATSRDRGGETQYF
>TRBV4-3|TRBJ2-3|NA|TRBD2|20
TGCGCCAGCAGCCAAGATCATCACGGGGGGGGACAAACTAGCACAGATACGCAGTATTTT
CASSQDHHGGGQTSTDTQYF
>TRBV25-1|TRBJ2-2|NA|TRBD1|13
TGTGCCAGCAGCAGGGGGCACGCCGGGGAGCTGTTTTTT
CASSRGHAGELFF
>TRBV5-1|TRBJ2-3|NA|TRBD2|17
TGCGCCAGCAGCTTGGAGACTAGCGGGGTCCCCACAGATACGCAGTATTTT
CASSLETSGVPTDTQYF
>TRBV7-3|TRBJ1-1|once|NA|14
TGTGCCAGCAGCCCCGTGGGGGGCGGCACTGAAGCTTTCTTT
CASSPVGGGTEAFF
>TRBV11-2|TRBJ2-7|once|NA|13
TGTGCCAGCAGCTTAGATTATGTCCAGGGCCGGAACTTC
CASSLDYVQGRNF
>TRBV6-1|TRBJ2-3|NA|TRBD2|16
TGTGCCAGCAGTGAAGAGACTAGCGGGGGGCTAGATACGCAGTATTTT
CASSEETSGGLDTQYF
>TRBV7-2|TRBJ2-5|NA|TRBD2|18
TGTGCCAGCAGCCCTGGGACTAGCGGGGGGGCGGAACAGGAGACCCAGTACTTC
CASSPGTSGGAEQETQYF
>TRBV4-3|TRBJ2-3|NA|TRBD1|15
TGCGCCAGCAGCCACACAGACAGGGAAGGCGGATCGCAGTATTTT
CASSHTDREGGSQYF
>TRBV11-2|TRBJ2-1|NA|NA|13
TGTGCCAGCAGCTTAGATCTAGGTATTGGGCAGTTCTTC
CASSLDLGIGQFF
>TRBV5-1|TRBJ2-3|NA|NA|11
TGCGCCAGCAGCGATTCAGATACGCAGTATTTT
CASSDSDTQYF
>TRBV5-6|TRBJ2-2|NA|NA|17
TGTGCCAGCAGCTTTTCCTTGGGGGGGCGAGGCACCGGGGAGCTGTTTTTT
CASSFSLGGRGTGELFF
>TRBV30|TRBJ1-2|NA|TRBD1|14
TGTGCCTGGAGGCCTACCGGGACAGCCTATGGCTACACCTTC
CAWRPTGTAYGYTF